The subject of this entry is one T cell receptor (beta chain). Antigen specificity is unknown. The record originates from a study of cytomegalovirus exposure and HLA in healthy donors. In germline, CDR1 is SQVTM, CDR2 ANQGSEA. There are 16 residues in the CDR3. The V and J ends lost 3 bases and 5 bases, in that order; junction bases with no gene match: 15. Findings and caveats of the study: The TCR clusters that emerged in the first cohort tended, a later analysis found, to co-occur in the 120 or so validation repertoires.

Clones were sequenced by immunoSEQ multiplex PCR, and TCRdb holds only the in-frame ones, with some missing. The profile shows under 200,000 clones, nearly 90% of them singletons. Sequenced sample: PBMCs. The rearrangement uses TRBV29-1 and TRBJ2-5; 7 bases agree with TRBD2. The sequence was collected from a young man in good health and CMV-seropositive. The CDR3 spells CSVEEREDDLGETQYF. CDR3 in DNA: TGCAGCGTTGAGGAACGGGAGGACGACCTGGGGGAGACCCAGTACTTC.